The T cell receptor (beta chain) described here comes from a study of response to subunit inactivated influenza vaccine. The study, taken as a whole, reports: Seasonal influenza vaccination, on each occasion, was suggested by the authors to recruit few new T cells.

CDR1 is SGHAT, CDR2 FQNNGV, per germline. The length of the CDR3 is 16 residues. V was pared by 1 base and J by 4 bases, with 16 bases between. This clonotype was observed a handful of times. Its antigen is unknown. TCRdb reprocessed the RT-PCR reads via MiXCR and lists one record per CDR3 protein. The sample holds about 580,000 distinct CDR3 sequences, around 15% seen once. The source of this sequence is a man in his fifties or sixties who received an inactivated influenza vaccine. The genes are TRBV11-2 and TRBJ2-5; D gene uncertain. The sequencing used PBMCs from blood, collected 12 days after vaccination. CDR3 loop: CASSLVHRLVPETQYF. The CDR3 DNA follows: TGTGCCAGCAGCTTAGTCCATCGGCTAGTCCCAGAGACCCAGTACTTC.